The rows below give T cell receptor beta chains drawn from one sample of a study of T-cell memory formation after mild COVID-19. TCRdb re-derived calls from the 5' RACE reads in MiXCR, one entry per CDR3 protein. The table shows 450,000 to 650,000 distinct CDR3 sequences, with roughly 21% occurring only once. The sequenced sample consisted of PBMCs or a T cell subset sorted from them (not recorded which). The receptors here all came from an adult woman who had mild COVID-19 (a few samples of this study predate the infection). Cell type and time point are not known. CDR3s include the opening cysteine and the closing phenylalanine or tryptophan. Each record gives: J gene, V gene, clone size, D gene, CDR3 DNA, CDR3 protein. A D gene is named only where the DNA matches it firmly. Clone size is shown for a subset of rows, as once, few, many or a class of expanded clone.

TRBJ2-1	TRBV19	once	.	TGTGCCAGTAGTATAGATCGGAGTAGGAAGTTCTTC	CASSIDRSRKFF
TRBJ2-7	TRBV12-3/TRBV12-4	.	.	TGTGCCAGCACAATGAATTCCTACGAGCAGTACTTC	CASTMNSYEQYF
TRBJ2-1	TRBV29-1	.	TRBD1	TGCAGCGTTGGAGGGACAGGTCCCTACAATGAGCAGTTCTTC	CSVGGTGPYNEQFF
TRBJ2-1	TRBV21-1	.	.	TGTGCCAGCGGAGAAAATTTGGGAGGGAGAACTTACTCCTACAATGAGCAGTTCTTC	CASGENLGGRTYSYNEQFF
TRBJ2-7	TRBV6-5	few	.	TGTGCCAGCAGTTTGGACCCCCTCGGCTCCTACGAGCAGTACTTC	CASSLDPLGSYEQYF
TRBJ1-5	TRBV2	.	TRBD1	TGTGCCAGCAGTGAAAGGCAGGGGGTGGTTCAGCCCCAGCATTTT	CASSERQGVVQPQHF
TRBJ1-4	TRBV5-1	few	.	TGCGCCAGCAGCTTGGGGGGTGATGAAAAACTGTTTTTT	CASSLGGDEKLFF
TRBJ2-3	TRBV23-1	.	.	TGCGCCAGCAGTCCGGAGTCCCGGGACGTGAATAATCAGTATTTT	CASSPESRDVNNQYF
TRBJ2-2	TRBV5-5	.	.	TGTGCCAGCAGCGGCCCGGGAGCCGGGGAGCTGTTTTTT	CASSGPGAGELFF
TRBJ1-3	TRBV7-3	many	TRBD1	TGTGCCAGCAGCCCAGGGACAGGATCTGGAAACACCATATATTTT	CASSPGTGSGNTIYF
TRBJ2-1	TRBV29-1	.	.	TGCAGCGTTGAACGGGGTAGGCGTTCCCTCAATGAGCAGTTCTTC	CSVERGRRSLNEQFF
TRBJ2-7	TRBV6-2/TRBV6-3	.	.	TGTGCCAGCAGTTACTCCCCGGGGCTCTACGAGCAGTACTTC	CASSYSPGLYEQYF
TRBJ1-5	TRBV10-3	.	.	TGTGCCATCAGTGACCCGACAGACAGCTTATTGACCCAGCATTTT	CAISDPTDSLLTQHF
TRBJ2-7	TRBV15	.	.	TGTGCCACCAGCACTTACTTAGGGGAGCAGTACTTC	CATSTYLGEQYF
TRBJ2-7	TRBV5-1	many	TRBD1	TGCGCCAGCAGCCCGTGGGACAGGGAAATGTACGAGCAGTACTTC	CASSPWDREMYEQYF
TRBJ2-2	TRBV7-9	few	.	TGTGCCAGCAGCCCCGCGGACACCGGGGAGCTGTTTTTT	CASSPADTGELFF
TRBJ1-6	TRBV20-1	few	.	TGCAGTGCCGGCGGGGTGGGGCGATCAAATTCACCCCTCCACTTT	CSAGGVGRSNSPLHF
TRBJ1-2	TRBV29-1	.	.	TGCAGCGTTGAAGACAGGCCAACTGGCTACACCTTC	CSVEDRPTGYTF
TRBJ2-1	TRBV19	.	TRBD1	TGTGCCAGTAGTATAGGGGCAGGGGGCAAGGGGAATGAGCAGTTCTTC	CASSIGAGGKGNEQFF
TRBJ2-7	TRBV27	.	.	TGTGCCAGCAGTCCGGCAGGGCTCCACGAGCAGTACTTC	CASSPAGLHEQYF
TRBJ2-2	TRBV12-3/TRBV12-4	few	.	TGTGCCAGCAAATACACCGGGGAGCTGTTTTTT	CASKYTGELFF
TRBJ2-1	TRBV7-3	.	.	TGTGCCAGCAGCCTCGTAGAGACAGGTAGCAATGAGCAGTTCTTC	CASSLVETGSNEQFF
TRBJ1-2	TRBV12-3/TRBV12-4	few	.	TGTGCCAGCAGTTTACAGGGGCCCCGTGATGGCTACACCTTC	CASSLQGPRDGYTF
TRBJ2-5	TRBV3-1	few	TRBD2	TGTGCCAGCAGCCAACCACTTGCACTAGCGGGAGTGGAGACCCAGTACTTC	CASSQPLALAGVETQYF
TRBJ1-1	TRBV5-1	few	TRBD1	TGCGCCAGCAGCTTGGCACCTACAGGGGACCCTGAAGCTTTCTTT	CASSLAPTGDPEAFF
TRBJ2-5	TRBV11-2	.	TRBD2	TGTGCCAGCAGCTTAGAGTCTAGCGGGAGTTGGGAGACCCAGTACTTC	CASSLESSGSWETQYF
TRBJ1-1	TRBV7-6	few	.	TGTGCCAGCAGCTTAAAACCAGAGAACACTGAAGCTTTCTTT	CASSLKPENTEAFF
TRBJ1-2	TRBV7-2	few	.	TGTGCCAGCAGCTTGAGGAGAGGGGCTAGCACCTTC	CASSLRRGASTF
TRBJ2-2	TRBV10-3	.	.	TGTGCCATCAGTGAGGGGCAGGCGGACACCGGGGAGCTGTTTTTT	CAISEGQADTGELFF
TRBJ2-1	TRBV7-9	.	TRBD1	TGTGCCAGCAGCCCACGGGCAGGGGGTAACAATGAGCAGTTCTTC	CASSPRAGGNNEQFF
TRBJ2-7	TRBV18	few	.	TGTGCCAGCTCACCACCGGCAGGGACGTACGAGCAGTACTTC	CASSPPAGTYEQYF
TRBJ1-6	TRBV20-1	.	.	TGCAGTGCCGAGGGATACGAGGATTCACCCCTCCACTTT	CSAEGYEDSPLHF
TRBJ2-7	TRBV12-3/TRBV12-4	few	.	TGTGCCAGCATCGGGGCATCCTACGAGCAGTACTTC	CASIGASYEQYF
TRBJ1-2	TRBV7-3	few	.	TGTGCCAGCAGCGCATCGGGAGACCAGGGCTACACCTTC	CASSASGDQGYTF
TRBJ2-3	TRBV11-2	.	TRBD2	TGTGCCAGCAGGTCCGGGACTAGCGGGATCGCAGATACGCAGTATTTT	CASRSGTSGIADTQYF
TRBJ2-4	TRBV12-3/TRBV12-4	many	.	TGTGCCAGCAGTTTTAGGGGGGGCCTGGACATTCAGTACTTC	CASSFRGGLDIQYF
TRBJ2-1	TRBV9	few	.	TGTGCCAGCAGCGTAGCTGCCTGGCTTGGGGGTGAGCAGTTCTTC	CASSVAAWLGGEQFF
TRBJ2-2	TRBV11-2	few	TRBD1	TGTGCCAGCAGCTTAGAGGGTTGGGGACAGGGGGCGACCGGGGAGCTGTTTTTT	CASSLEGWGQGATGELFF
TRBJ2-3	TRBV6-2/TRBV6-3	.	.	TGTGCCAGCAGCGATCAAGTTGCGCAGTATTTT	CASSDQVAQYF
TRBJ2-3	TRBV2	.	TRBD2	TGTGCCAGCAGTCGGACTAGCGGAAACACAGATACGCAGTATTTT	CASSRTSGNTDTQYF
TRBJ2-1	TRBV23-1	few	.	TGCGCCAGCAGTCATAAGACAGGAAGGCCCTACAATGAGCAGTTCTTC	CASSHKTGRPYNEQFF
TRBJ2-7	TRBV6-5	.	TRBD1	TGTGCCAGCGGGAGGCAGGGGGCAAACGAGCAGTACTTC	CASGRQGANEQYF
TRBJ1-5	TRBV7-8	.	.	TGTGCCAGCAGCTTGGAGGGGCTAAGGGGAGGTAATCAGCCCCAGCATTTT	CASSLEGLRGGNQPQHF
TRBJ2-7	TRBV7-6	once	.	TGTGCCAGCAGCGTCGGACATCTAGGCTACGAGCAGTACTTC	CASSVGHLGYEQYF
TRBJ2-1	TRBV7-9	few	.	TGTGCCAGCAGCCCCTCTTGGACCAACTCCAATGAGCAGTTCTTC	CASSPSWTNSNEQFF
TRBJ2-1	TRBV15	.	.	TGTGCCACCAGCAGAGGGCAGGGGGGGGACAATGAGCAGTTCTTC	CATSRGQGGDNEQFF
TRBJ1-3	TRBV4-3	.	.	TGCGCCAGCAGCCGCATGGAAAACACCATATATTTT	CASSRMENTIYF
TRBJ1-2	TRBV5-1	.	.	TGCGCCAGCAGCTTGGGGGCAGCGACCTATGGCTACACCTTC	CASSLGAATYGYTF
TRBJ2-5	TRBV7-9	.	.	TGTGCCAGCAGCTTAGTTGTCGTATTGGAGACCCAGTACTTC	CASSLVVVLETQYF
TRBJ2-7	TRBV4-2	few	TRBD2	TGTGCCAGCAGTTACCTAGCGGGAGGTACCTACGAGCAGTACTTC	CASSYLAGGTYEQYF
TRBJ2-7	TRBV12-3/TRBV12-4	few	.	TGTGCCAGCAGTCCCCGGGACTTCTATTACGAGCAGTACTTC	CASSPRDFYYEQYF
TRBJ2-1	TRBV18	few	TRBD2	TGTGCCAGCTCTGCAAGCCAGCGGGAGAGGGGCAATGAGCAGTTCTTC	CASSASQRERGNEQFF
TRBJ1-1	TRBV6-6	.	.	TGTGCCAGCAGTTACTCAGTCCGAAGAGGTTTTGTTGCTGAAGCTTTCTTT	CASSYSVRRGFVAEAFF
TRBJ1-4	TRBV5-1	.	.	TGCGCCAGCAGGGAAGGAACAGCCCAGGGGGAAAAACTGTTTTTT	CASREGTAQGEKLFF